This TCR beta chain was identified in a study of OX40 agonist ivuxolimab in advanced cancers. In the study overall: Across the patients, intravenous ivuxolimab was delivered every 2 weeks at 0.01 to 10 mg/kg. Partial responses were achieved by three patients, one with hepatocellular carcinoma and two with cutaneous melanoma.

Study findings and constraints: Certain nonresponding patients likewise had low normalized T-cell clonal expansion. At 0.1 to 3.0 mg/kg, clonal expansion of CD4+ and CD8+ blood T cells had occurred by week 6.

Profiled with immunoSEQ multiplex PCR; TCRdb holds only in-frame clones, not every one. The data contain some 20,000 clones, less than 85% of them singletons. This clone was observed once. Its specificity is not known. V was pared by 0 bases and J by 0 bases, with 11 bases between. Looked up from germline, CDR1 is LGHNA and CDR2 is YSLEER. The CDR3 length is 16 residues. The source of this sequence is an adult with an advanced solid tumor such as melanoma, head and neck, liver or kidney cancer. V and J are TRBV4-3 and TRBJ1-1, with D hard to call. This specimen consisted of CD4+ or CD8+ T cells sorted from blood, obtained in a trial of the OX40 agonist ivuxolimab. The CDR3 nucleotides are TGCGCCAGCAGCCAAGATCGAGGAGGGATGAACACTGAAGCTTTCTTT. It encodes CASSQDRGGMNTEAFF.